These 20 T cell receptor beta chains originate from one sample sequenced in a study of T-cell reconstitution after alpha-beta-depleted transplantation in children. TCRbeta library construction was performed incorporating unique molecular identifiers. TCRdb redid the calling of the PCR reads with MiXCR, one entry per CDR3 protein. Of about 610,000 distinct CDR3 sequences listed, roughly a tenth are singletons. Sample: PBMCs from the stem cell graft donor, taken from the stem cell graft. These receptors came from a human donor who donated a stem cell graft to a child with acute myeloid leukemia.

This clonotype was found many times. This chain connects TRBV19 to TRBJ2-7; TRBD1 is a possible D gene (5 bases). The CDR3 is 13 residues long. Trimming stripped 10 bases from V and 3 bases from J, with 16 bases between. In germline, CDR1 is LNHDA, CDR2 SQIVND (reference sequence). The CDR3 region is CATKNQGGYEQYF. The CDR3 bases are TGTGCCACCAAAAATCAGGGCGGCTACGAGCAGTACTTC.

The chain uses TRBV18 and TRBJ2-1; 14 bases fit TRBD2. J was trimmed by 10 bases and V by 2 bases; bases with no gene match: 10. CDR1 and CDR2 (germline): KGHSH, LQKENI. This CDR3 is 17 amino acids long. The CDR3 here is CASSPYLTSGRAQEQFF. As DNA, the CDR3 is TGTGCCAGCTCACCATACTTGACTAGCGGGAGGGCCCAGGAGCAGTTCTTC. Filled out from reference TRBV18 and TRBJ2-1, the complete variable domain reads NAGVMQNPRHLVRRRGQEARLRCSPMKGHSHVYWYRQLPEEGLKFMVYLQKENIIDESGMPKERFSAEFPKEGPSILRIQQVVRGDSAAYFCASSPYLTSGRAQEQFFGPGTRLTVL.

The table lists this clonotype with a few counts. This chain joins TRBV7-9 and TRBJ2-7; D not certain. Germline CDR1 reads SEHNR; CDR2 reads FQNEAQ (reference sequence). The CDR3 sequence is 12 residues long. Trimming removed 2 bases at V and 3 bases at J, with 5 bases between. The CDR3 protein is CASSLKDYEQYF. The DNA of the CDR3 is TGTGCCAGCAGCTTAAAGGACTACGAGCAGTACTTC.

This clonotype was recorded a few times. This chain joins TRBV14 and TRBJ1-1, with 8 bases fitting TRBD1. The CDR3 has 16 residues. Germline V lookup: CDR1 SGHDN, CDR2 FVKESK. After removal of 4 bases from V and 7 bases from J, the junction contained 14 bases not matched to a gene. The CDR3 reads CASSRYRDRRSGEAFF. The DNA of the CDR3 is TGTGCCAGCAGCCGGTACCGGGACAGGCGATCTGGTGAAGCTTTCTTT.

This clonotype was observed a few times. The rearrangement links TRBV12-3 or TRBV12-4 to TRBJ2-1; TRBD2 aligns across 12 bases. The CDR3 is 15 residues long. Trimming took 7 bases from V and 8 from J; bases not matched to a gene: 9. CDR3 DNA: TGTGCCAGCAAACCCGGACTAGCGGGATTGGATGAGCAGTTCTTC. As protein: CASKPGLAGLDEQFF.

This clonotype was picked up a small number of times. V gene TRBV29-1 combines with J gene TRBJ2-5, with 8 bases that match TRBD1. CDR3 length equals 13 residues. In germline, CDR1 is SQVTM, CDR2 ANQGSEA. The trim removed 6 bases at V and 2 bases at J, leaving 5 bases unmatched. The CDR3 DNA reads TGCAGCGTCGGCCGACAGGGGCAAGAGACCCAGTACTTC. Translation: CSVGRQGQETQYF.

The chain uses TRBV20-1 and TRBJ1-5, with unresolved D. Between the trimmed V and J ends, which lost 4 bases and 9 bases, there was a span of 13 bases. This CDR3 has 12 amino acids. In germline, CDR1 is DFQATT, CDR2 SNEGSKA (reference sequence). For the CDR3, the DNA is TGCAGTGCTACAGACCGATCCCGGCCCCAGCATTTT. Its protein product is CSATDRSRPQHF.

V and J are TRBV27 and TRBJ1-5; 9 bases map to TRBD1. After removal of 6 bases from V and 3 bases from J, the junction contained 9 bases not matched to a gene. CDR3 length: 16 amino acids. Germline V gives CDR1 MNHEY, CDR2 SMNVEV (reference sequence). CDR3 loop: CASSPGTGRVNQPQHF. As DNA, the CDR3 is TGTGCCAGCAGCCCCGGGACAGGGAGGGTCAATCAGCCCCAGCATTTT.

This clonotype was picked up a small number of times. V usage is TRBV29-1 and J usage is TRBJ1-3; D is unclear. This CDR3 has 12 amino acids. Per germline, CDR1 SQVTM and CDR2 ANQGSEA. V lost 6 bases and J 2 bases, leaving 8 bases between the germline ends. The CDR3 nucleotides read TGCAGCGTCCATTCGACTGGAAACACCATATATTTT. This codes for CSVHSTGNTIYF.

CDR3 protein: CSAMSGNTDTQYF. CDR3 bases: TGCAGTGCCATGAGCGGGAACACAGATACGCAGTATTTT. V is TRBV20-1 and J is TRBJ2-3; TRBD2 matches 7 bases. The CDR3 loop spans 13 amino acids. Germline V CDR1 and CDR2: DFQATT, SNEGSKA (reference sequence). J lost 2 bases, V lost 6 bases, and 5 bases had no gene match.

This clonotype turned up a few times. The CDR3 coding sequence is TGTGCCACCAGCTCTAGGACTAGCGGGACAGATACGCAGTATTTT. This sequence encodes CATSSRTSGTDTQYF. The rearrangement links TRBV15 to TRBJ2-3; 11 bases line up with TRBD2. The V gene end was trimmed by 5 bases and the J gene end by 3 bases; junction bases not matched to a gene: 4. This CDR3 is built from 15 residues. Germline CDR1 and CDR2: LNHNV and YYDKDF (reference sequence).

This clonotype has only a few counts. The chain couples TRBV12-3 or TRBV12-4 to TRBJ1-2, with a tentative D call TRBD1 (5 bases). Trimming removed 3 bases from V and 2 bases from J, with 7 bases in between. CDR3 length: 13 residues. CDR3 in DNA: TGTGCCAGCAGTTTGGGGCCGAACTATGGCTACACCTTC. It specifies CASSLGPNYGYTF.

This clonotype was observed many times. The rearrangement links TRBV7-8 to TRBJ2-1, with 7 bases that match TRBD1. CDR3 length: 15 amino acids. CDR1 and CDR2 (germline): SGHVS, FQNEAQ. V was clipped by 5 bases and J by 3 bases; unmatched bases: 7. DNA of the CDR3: TGTGCCAGCAGCACCTCGGGACAGAACTACAATGAGCAGTTCTTC. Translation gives CASSTSGQNYNEQFF.

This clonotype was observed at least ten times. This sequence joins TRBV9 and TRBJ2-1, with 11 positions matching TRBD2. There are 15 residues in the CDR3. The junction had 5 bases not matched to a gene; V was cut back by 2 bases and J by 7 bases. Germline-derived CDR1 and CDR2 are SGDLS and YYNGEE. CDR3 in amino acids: CASSVGLAGINEQFF. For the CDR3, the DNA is TGTGCCAGCAGCGTCGGACTAGCGGGCATAAATGAGCAGTTCTTC.

Here the CDR3 DNA reads TGTGCCAGCAGCCAAGTTCACGGAAATGAGCAGTTCTTC. Translated: CASSQVHGNEQFF. The chain uses TRBV4-2 and TRBJ2-1; D ambiguous. The CDR3 is made up of 13 amino acids. The V end was cut by 1 base, the J end by 7 bases, with 8 bases between. Germline V gives CDR1 LGHNA, CDR2 YNFKEQ.

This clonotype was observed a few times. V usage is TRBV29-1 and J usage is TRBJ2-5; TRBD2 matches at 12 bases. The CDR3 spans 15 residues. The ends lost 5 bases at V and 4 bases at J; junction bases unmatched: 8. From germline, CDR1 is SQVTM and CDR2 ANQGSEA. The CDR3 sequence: CSVSLTSGSGETQYF. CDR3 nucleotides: TGCAGCGTTAGTTTGACTAGCGGGAGTGGAGAGACCCAGTACTTC. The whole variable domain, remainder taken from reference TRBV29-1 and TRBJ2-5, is SAVISQKPSRDICQRGTSLTIQCQVDSQVTMMFWYRQQPGQSLTLIATANQGSEATYESGFVIDKFPISRPNLTFSTLTVSNMSPEDSSIYLCSVSLTSGSGETQYFGPGTRLLVL.

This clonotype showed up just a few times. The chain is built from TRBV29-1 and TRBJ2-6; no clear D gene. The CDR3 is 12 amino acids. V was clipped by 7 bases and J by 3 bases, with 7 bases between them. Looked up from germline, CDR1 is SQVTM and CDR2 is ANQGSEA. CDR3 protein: CSATVGANVLTF. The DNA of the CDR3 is TGCAGCGCCACAGTTGGGGCCAACGTCCTGACTTTC.

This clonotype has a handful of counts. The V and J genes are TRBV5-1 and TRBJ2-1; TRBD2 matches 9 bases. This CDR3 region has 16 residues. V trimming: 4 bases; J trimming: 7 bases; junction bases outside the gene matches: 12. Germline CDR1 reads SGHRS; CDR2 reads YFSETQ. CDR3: CASSSGRVREGNEQFF. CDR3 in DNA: TGCGCCAGCAGCAGTGGGAGAGTGCGGGAGGGTAATGAGCAGTTCTTC.

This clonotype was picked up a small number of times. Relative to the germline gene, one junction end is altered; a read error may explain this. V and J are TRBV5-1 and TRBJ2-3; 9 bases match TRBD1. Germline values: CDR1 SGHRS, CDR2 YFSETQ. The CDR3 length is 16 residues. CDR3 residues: CASTPNTGGTADAQYF. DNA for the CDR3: TGCGCCAGCACACCTAACACAGGGGGCACCGCAGATGCGCAGTATTTT.

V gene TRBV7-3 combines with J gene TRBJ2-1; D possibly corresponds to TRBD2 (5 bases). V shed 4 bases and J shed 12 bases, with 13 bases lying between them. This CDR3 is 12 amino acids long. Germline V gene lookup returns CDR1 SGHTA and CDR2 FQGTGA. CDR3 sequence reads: CASSSRSGAQFF. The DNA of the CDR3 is TGTGCCAGCAGCTCGCGAAGCGGTGCGCAGTTCTTC.